These 13 T cell receptor beta chains were sequenced from one sample in a study of tumor-infiltrating lymphocytes in primary liver carcinoma. RNA isolated from unsorted whole blood supplied the blood RNA, with germline DNA also extracted. A constant-region primer served to make TCR beta cDNA from approximately 490 ng total RNA. Investigators got TCR beta libraries out of three nested multiplex PCR rounds, done with slightly modified ARM-PCR. Use of TRBV1-TRBV30 forward primers with a C-beta reverse primer characterized the first two PCR rounds, which lasted 10 cycles each. TCRdb redid the calling of the multiplex PCR reads with MiXCR, one entry per CDR3 protein. Of about 180,000 distinct CDR3 sequences listed, 50% to 75% are singletons. The sequenced sample consisted of peripheral blood. These receptors were obtained from a man aged 35 to 55 with primary liver carcinoma and hepatitis B virus infection.

The rearrangement uses TRBV5-4 and TRBJ2-7; D gene unclear. The CDR3 spans 15 residues. From germline, CDR1 is SGHNT and CDR2 YYREEE (reference sequence). The V and J ends lost 0 bases and 0 bases respectively, with 10 bases between them. The CDR3 protein is CASSLEIFRSYEQYF. For the CDR3, the DNA is TGTGCCAGCAGCTTGGAGATCTTCCGCTCCTACGAGCAGTACTTC.

V and J are TRBV10-2 and TRBJ2-7, with 7 bases matching TRBD1. This CDR3 is 17 amino acids long. CDR1 WSHSY and CDR2 SAAADI come from the germline V gene. The trim removed 0 bases at V and 3 bases at J, leaving 11 bases unmatched. The CDR3 region is CASSESPGQTGNYEQYF. The CDR3 bases are TGCGCCAGCAGTGAGTCTCCGGGTCAGACAGGGAACTACGAGCAGTACTTC.

A word on this clonotype: Possible read error: a much larger clone is one base away. The V gene is TRBV30, the J gene TRBJ1-4; weak D call: TRBD1 (5 bases). There are 14 residues in the CDR3. CDR1 and CDR2 (germline): GTSNPN, SVGIG (reference sequence). V was cut by 0 bases and J by 10 bases, with 15 bases left in between. Written as DNA, the CDR3 is TGTGCCTGGAGTGTACCTGGGGAGAGGGGAAAACTGTTTTTT. This encodes CAWSVPGERGKLFF.

This clonotype was counted once. J is TRBJ2-1 and V is TRBV4-1; D is ambiguous. Trimming pared 4 bases from V and 8 bases from J, leaving 18 bases between. The CDR3 extends over 15 amino acids. Germline V gene sequence: CDR1 MGHRA, CDR2 YSYEKL. The DNA for the CDR3 is TGCGCCAGCAGCCCATCTTTCACCGAAGATGATGAGCAGTTCTTC. As protein: CASSPSFTEDDEQFF.

This clonotype was seen a handful of times. This chain links TRBV4-1 with TRBJ2-7; D is perhaps TRBD1 (5 bases). The CDR3 is 14 residues long. The ends were cut back, 0 bases at V and 4 bases at J, with 10 bases in the middle. From germline, CDR1 is MGHRA and CDR2 YSYEKL. CDR3 amino acids: CASSQDQGWYEQYF. CDR3 nucleotide sequence: TGCGCCAGCAGCCAAGATCAGGGTTGGTACGAGCAGTACTTC.

This clonotype was found a few times. The rearrangement uses TRBV5-6 and TRBJ1-1; unclear D gene. The V end was cut by 2 bases, the J end by 4 bases, with 12 bases between. Germline V CDR1 and CDR2: SGHDT, YYEEEE. The CDR3 covers 14 residues. The CDR3 bases are TGTGCCAGCAGCTTTTTTTTCGGGAGCACTGAAGCTTTCTTT. Amino acids: CASSFFFGSTEAFF.

On this clonotype itself: Compared with germline, one end of the junction differs, possibly owing to a read error. The V and J genes are TRBV6-1 and TRBJ1-5; D remains unclear. The CDR3 length is 14 residues. The germline CDR1 and CDR2 sequences are MNHNS and SASEGT. CDR3 sequence reads: CASSEAREKAPQHF. The CDR3 nucleotides read TGTGCCAGCAGTGAGGCGAGGGAAAAGGCGCCCCAACATTTT.

This clonotype was observed a handful of times. This chain connects TRBV10-3 to TRBJ1-2; D unclear. Germline V CDR1 and CDR2: ENHRY, SYGVKD. The CDR3 covers 12 residues. The V and J ends lost 5 bases and 4 bases respectively, with 8 bases between them. The CDR3 region has the DNA TGTGCCATCAGTACACAGTCCTATGGCTACACCTTC. Translation gives CAISTQSYGYTF.

There are a few counts of this clonotype. The genes are TRBV10-3 and TRBJ1-1; 7 positions match TRBD1. V lost 10 bases and J lost 4; bases outside the gene matches: 6. Germline V gives CDR1 ENHRY, CDR2 SYGVKD. This CDR3 comprises 12 residues. The CDR3, as DNA: TGTGCCACCATGCAGGGGGGCACTGAAGCTTTCTTT. Translated, it gives CATMQGGTEAFF.

The chain couples TRBV12-3 or TRBV12-4 to TRBJ1-1, with unresolved D. Deletions cut 3 bases from V and 7 bases from J, with 12 bases between. The CDR3 contains 13 residues. The DNA for the CDR3 is TGTGCCAGCAGTTTTTCAGGTTCGGATGAAGCTTTCTTT. This translates into CASSFSGSDEAFF.

Concerning this clonotype: At one of its ends the junction is not consistent with the germline gene, which may arise from a read error. V and J are TRBV18 and TRBJ2-3, with 7 bases fitting TRBD2. This CDR3 is 18 amino acids long. CDR1 is KGHSH, CDR2 LQKENI, per germline. The CDR3 coding sequence is TGTGTCAGCTCACCCCGGACTAGTAGGGGCGGTCGTACAGATACGCAGTATTTT. Protein sequence: CVSSPRTSRGGRTDTQYF.

With regard to this clonotype: Relative to the germline gene, one junction end is altered; a read error may explain this. The gene calls are TRBV6-5 and TRBJ1-1; a weak D match, TRBD1 (5 bases). This CDR3 comprises 14 residues. Germline V gene lookup returns CDR1 MNHEY and CDR2 SVGAGI. Written as DNA, the CDR3 is TGTGCCAGCAGCTACCGGTCAGGGAGCACTGAAGCTTCCTTT. Residues: CASSYRSGSTEASF.

This clonotype was observed many times. The V call is TRBV11-2, the J call TRBJ2-7; D not resolved. The CDR3 is 14 amino acids. Germline assignment: CDR1 SGHAT and CDR2 FQNNGV. Trimming removed 5 bases from V and 0 bases from J, with 11 bases in between. This chain's CDR3 is CASSRSLDSYEQYF. CDR3 in DNA: TGTGCCAGCAGCAGGAGCTTGGACTCCTACGAGCAGTACTTC. Full variable domain (remainder filled in from reference TRBV11-2 and TRBJ2-7): EAGVAQSPRYKIIEKRQSVAFWCNPISGHATLYWYQQILGQGPKLLIQFQNNGVVDDSQLPKDRFSAERLKGVDSTLKIQPAKLEDSAVYLCASSRSLDSYEQYFGPGTRLTVT.